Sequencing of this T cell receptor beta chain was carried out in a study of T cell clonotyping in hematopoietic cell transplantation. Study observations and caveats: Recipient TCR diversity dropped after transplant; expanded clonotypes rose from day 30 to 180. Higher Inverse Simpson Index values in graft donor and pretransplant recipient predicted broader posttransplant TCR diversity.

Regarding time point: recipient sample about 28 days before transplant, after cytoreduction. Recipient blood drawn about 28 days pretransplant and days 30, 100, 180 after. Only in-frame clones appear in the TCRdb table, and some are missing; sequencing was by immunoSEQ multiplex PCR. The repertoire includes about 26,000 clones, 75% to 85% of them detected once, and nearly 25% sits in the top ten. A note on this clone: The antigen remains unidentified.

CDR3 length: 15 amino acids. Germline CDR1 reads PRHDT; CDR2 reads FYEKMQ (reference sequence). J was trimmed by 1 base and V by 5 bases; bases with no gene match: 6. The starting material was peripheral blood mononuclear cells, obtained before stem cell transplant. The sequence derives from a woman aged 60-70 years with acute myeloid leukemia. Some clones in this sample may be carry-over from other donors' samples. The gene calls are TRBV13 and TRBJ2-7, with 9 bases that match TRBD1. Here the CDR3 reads CASSIRDRVSYEQYF. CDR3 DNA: TGTGCCAGCAGCATCCGGGACAGGGTTTCCTACGAGCAGTACTTC.